This TCR beta chain was profiled in a study of shared clonotypes between healthy human individuals. This table comes from immunoSEQ multiplex PCR, and its TCRdb copy is limited to in-frame clones, with some not included. Altogether about a million clones are present, about three quarters being singletons, with the ten largest covering about 1.5%. The TCR sequence derives from a man aged 18 to 35 in good health. The sequenced sample was memory CD4+ T cells sorted from blood. Described subset: CD45RA-negative fraction.

The CDR3 region has the DNA TGTGCCAGCAACGGGGCTAGCGGGGGGCATGAGCAGTTCTTC. Encoded protein: CASNGASGGHEQFF. The chain employs TRBV19 and TRBJ2-1, with 11 bases matching TRBD2. This CDR3 is 14 amino acids long. V trimming: 9 bases; J trimming: 8 bases; junction bases outside the gene matches: 9. The V gene's germline CDR1 is LNHDA and CDR2 SQIVND (reference sequence). The variable domain in full, completed from reference TRBV19 and TRBJ2-1, reads DGGITQSPKYLFRKEGQNVTLSCEQNLNHDAMYWYRQDPGQGLRLIYYSQIVNDFQKGDIAEGYSVSREKKESFPLTVTSAQKNPTAFYLCASNGASGGHEQFFGPGTRLTVL.